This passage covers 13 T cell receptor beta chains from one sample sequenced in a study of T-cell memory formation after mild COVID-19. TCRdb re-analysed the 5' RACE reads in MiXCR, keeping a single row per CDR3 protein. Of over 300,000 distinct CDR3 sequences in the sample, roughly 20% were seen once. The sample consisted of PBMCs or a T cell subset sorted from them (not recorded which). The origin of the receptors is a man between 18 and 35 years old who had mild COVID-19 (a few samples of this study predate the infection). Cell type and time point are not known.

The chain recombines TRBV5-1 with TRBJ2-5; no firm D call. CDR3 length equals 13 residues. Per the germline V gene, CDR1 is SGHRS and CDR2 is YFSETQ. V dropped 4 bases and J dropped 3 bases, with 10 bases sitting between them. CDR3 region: CASSDRAKETQYF. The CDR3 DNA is TGCGCCAGCAGCGACCGGGCTAAAGAGACCCAGTACTTC.

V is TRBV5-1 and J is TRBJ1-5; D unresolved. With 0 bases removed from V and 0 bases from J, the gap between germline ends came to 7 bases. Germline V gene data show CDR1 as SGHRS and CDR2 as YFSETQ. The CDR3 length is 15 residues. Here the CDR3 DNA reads TGCGCCAGCAGCTTGGTAGGCGATAGCAATCAGCCCCAGCATTTT. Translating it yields CASSLVGDSNQPQHF.

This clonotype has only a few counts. CDR3 residues: CASSQRGSYTDTQYF. CDR3 nucleotides: TGTGCCAGCAGCCAAAGGGGCTCCTACACAGATACGCAGTATTTT. The V call is TRBV3-1, the J call TRBJ2-3; a weak D match, TRBD1 (5 bases). The V gene's germline CDR1 is LGHDT and CDR2 YNNKEL (reference sequence). The CDR3 consists of 15 residues. The V end was cut by 2 bases, the J end by 2 bases, with 11 bases between.

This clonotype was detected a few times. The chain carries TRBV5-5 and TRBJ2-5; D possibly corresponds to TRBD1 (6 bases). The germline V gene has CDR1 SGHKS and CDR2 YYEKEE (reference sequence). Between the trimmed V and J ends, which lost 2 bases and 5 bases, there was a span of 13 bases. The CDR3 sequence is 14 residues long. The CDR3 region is CASSFYGQTETQYF. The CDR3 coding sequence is TGTGCCAGCAGCTTCTACGGACAGACGGAGACCCAGTACTTC.

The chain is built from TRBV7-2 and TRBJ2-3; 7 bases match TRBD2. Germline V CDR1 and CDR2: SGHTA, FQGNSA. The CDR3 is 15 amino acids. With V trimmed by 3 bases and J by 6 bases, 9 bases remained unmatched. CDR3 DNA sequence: TGTGCCAGCAGCTTTGGGCCCAGCGGGGAGGATACGCAGTATTTT. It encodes CASSFGPSGEDTQYF.

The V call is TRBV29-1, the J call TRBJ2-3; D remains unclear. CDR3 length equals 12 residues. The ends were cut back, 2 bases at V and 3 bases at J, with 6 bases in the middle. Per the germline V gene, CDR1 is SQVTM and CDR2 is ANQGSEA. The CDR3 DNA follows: TGCAGCGTTGAAAGGCAGACAGATACGCAGTATTTT. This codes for CSVERQTDTQYF.

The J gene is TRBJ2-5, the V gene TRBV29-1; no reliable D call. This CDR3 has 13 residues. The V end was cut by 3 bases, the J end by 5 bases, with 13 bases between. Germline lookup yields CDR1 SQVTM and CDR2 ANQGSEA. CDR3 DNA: TGCAGCGTTGATATCATAGGGCTGGAGACCCAGTACTTC. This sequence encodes CSVDIIGLETQYF.

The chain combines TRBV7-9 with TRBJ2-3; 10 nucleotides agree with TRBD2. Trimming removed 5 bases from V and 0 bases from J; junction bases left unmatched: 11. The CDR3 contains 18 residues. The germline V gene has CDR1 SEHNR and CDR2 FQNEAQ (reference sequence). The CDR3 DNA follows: TGTGCCAGCAGCCGAGGTAGCGGGGGGCCGCCGAGCACAGATACGCAGTATTTT. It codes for CASSRGSGGPPSTDTQYF.

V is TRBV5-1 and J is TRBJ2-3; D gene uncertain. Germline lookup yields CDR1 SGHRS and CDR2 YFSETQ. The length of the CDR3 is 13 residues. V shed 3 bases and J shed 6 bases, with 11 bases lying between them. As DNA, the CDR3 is TGCGCCAGCAGCTCCCTGGGTTGGGATACGCAGTATTTT. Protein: CASSSLGWDTQYF.

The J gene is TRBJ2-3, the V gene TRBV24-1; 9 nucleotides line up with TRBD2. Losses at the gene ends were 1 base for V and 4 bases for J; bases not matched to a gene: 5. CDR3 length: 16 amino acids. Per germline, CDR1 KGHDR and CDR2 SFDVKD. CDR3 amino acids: CATSDLAGGGADTQYF. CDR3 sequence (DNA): TGTGCCACCAGTGATTTAGCGGGGGGCGGCGCAGATACGCAGTATTTT.

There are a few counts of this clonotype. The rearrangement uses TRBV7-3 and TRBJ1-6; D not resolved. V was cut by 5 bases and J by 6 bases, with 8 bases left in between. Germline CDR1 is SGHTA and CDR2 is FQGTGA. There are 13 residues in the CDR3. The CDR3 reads CASSGSINSPLHF. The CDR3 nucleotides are TGTGCCAGCAGCGGTTCGATTAATTCACCCCTCCACTTT.

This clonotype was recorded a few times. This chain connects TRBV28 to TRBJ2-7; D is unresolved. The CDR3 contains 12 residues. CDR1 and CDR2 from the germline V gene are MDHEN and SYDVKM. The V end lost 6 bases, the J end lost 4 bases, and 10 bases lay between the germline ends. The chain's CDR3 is CASSKDGYEQYV. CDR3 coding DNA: TGTGCCAGCAGCAAGGACGGTTACGAGCAGTACGTC.

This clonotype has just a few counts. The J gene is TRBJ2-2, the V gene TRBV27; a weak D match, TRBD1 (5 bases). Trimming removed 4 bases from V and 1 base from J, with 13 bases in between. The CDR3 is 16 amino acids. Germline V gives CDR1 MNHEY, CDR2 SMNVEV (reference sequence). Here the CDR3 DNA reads TGTGCCAGCAGTTCCGGACAAGGGTGGAACACCGGGGAGCTGTTTTTT. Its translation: CASSSGQGWNTGELFF.